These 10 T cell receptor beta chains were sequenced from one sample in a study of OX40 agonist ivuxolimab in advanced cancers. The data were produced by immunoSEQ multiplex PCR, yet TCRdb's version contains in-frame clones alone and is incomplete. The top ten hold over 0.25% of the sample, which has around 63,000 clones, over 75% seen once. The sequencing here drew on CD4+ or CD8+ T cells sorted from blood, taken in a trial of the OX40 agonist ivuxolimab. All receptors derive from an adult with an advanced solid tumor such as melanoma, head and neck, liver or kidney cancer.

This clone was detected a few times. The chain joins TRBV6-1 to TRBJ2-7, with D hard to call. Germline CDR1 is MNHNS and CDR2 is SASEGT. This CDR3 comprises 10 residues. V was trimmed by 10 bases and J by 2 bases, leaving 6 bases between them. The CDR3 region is CAIEPYEQYF. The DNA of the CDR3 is TGTGCCATCGAACCCTACGAGCAGTACTTC.

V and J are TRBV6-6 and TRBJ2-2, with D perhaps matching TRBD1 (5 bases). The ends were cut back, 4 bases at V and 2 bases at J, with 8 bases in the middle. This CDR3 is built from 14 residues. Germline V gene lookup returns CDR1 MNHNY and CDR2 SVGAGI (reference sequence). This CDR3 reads CASSSRGNTGELFF. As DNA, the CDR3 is TGTGCCAGCAGTTCTAGGGGAAACACCGGGGAGCTGTTTTTT.

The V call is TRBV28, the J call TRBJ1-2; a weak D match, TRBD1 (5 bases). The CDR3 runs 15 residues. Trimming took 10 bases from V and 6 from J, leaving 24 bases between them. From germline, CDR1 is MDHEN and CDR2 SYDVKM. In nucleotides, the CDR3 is TGTGCCACCCCTACTGAAGGACATGGGGTGAATGGCTACACCTTC. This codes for CATPTEGHGVNGYTF.

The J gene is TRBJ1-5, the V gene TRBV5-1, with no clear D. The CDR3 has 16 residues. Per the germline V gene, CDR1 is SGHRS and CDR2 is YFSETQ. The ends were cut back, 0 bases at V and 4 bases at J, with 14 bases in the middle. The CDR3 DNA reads TGCGCCAGCAGCTTGGTCGGCGGGGAAGGTAATCAGCCCCAGCATTTT. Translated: CASSLVGGEGNQPQHF. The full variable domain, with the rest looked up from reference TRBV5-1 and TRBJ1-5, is KAGVTQTPRYLIKTRGQQVTLSCSPISGHRSVSWYQQTPGQGLQFLFEYFSETQRNKGNFPGRFSGRQFSNSRSEMNVSTLELGDSALYLCASSLVGGEGNQPQHFGDGTRLSIL.

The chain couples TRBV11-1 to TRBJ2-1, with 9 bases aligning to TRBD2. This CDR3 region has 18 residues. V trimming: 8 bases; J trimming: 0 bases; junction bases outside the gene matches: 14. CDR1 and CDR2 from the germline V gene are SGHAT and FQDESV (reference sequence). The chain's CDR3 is CASVGPRLAVSSYNEQFF. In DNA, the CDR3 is TGTGCCAGCGTGGGGCCCCGACTAGCGGTTAGCTCCTACAATGAGCAGTTCTTC.

CDR3 in amino acids: CASGLLSGNPYEQYF. The DNA for the CDR3 is TGTGCTAGTGGTTTGCTTAGCGGGAACCCCTACGAGCAGTACTTC. The chain carries TRBV12-5 and TRBJ2-7; 8 bases line up with TRBD2. This CDR3 has 15 amino acids. Germline V CDR1 and CDR2: LGHNT, FRNRAP. V shed 2 bases, J shed 2 bases, and the junction held 5 bases outside the gene matches.

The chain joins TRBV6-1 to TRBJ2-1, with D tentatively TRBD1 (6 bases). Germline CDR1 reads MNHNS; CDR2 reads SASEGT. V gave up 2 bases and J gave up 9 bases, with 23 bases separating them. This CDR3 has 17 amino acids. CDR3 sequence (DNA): TGTGCCAGCAGTGAATCCCCGACCGGGACACTGAAAGTTGAGCAGTTCTTC. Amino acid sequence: CASSESPTGTLKVEQFF.

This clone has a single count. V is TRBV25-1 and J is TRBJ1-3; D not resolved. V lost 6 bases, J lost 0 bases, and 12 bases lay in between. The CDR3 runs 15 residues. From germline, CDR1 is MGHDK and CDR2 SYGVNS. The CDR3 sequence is CASSEGSFSGNTIYF. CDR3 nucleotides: TGTGCCAGCAGCGAGGGATCTTTCTCTGGAAACACCATATATTTT.

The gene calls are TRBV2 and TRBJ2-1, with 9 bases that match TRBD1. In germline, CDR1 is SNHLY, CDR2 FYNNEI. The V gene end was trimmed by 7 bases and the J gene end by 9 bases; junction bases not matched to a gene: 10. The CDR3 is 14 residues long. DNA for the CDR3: TGTGCCAGCAAGGTGGGACAGGGCTTAGGTGAGCAGTTCTTC. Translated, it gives CASKVGQGLGEQFF.

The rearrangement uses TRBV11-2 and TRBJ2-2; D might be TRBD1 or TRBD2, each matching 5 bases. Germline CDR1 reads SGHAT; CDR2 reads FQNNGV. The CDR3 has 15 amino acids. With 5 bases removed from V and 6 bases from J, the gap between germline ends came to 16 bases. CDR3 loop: CASSRGYRGAGELFF. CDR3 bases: TGTGCCAGCAGCCGCGGATATCGGGGCGCCGGGGAGCTGTTTTTT.